These 24 T cell receptor beta chains originate from one sample sequenced in a study of blood T cell repertoires in COVID-19. The data were produced by immunoSEQ multiplex PCR, yet TCRdb's version contains in-frame clones alone and is incomplete. The profile shows 170,000 or so clones, just under 90% of them singletons. Specimen: peripheral blood. The receptors here all came from a woman between 70 and 85 years old with COVID-19, enrolled during active disease.

This chain uses TRBV9 with TRBJ2-1; 7 nucleotides line up with TRBD1. CDR1 and CDR2 from the germline V gene are SGDLS and YYNGEE. V lost 3 bases, J lost 0 bases, and 12 bases stayed unmatched. The CDR3 spans 18 residues. The CDR3 sequence is CASSASLGTALSYNEQFF. DNA of the CDR3: TGTGCCAGCAGCGCAAGCCTGGGGACAGCCCTCTCCTACAATGAGCAGTTCTTC.

The rearrangement uses TRBV18 and TRBJ2-7; TRBD2 matches at 8 bases. CDR1 KGHSH and CDR2 LQKENI come from the germline V gene. CDR3 length equals 15 residues. Germline trimming cut 2 bases from V and 6 bases from J; bases unmatched to any gene: 9. Here the CDR3 reads CASSPTPGGESEQYF. The CDR3, as DNA: TGTGCCAGCTCACCAACTCCGGGAGGGGAATCCGAGCAGTACTTC.

The sample holds a few counts of this clone. V is TRBV10-3 and J is TRBJ2-7, with a weak D call TRBD1 (5 bases). The V and J ends lost 4 bases and 1 base respectively, with 17 bases between them. The CDR3 totals 16 residues. The germline V gene has CDR1 ENHRY and CDR2 SYGVKD. The CDR3 loop is CAISGWGQGSSYEQYF. The CDR3 DNA reads as TGTGCCATCAGTGGATGGGGCCAGGGAAGTTCCTACGAGCAGTACTTC.

The V call is TRBV19, the J call TRBJ2-1, with D unclear. This CDR3 has 13 residues. Per the germline V gene, CDR1 is LNHDA and CDR2 is SQIVND (reference sequence). Between the trimmed V and J ends, which lost 5 bases and 6 bases, there was a span of 11 bases. CDR3 nucleotides: TGTGCCAGTAGTCAGCCAGGTAGCAATGAGCAGTTCTTC. Its translation: CASSQPGSNEQFF.

V gene TRBV6-5 combines with J gene TRBJ1-2; D unresolved. Trimming took off 6 bases at V and 8 bases at J, with 16 bases between the two ends. The CDR3 has 13 amino acids. Germline V gene data show CDR1 as MNHEY and CDR2 as SVGAGI. The CDR3 DNA reads TGTGCCAGCAGACGTGGACGGGGAGAGGGCTACACCTTC. It specifies CASRRGRGEGYTF.

The rearrangement joins TRBV7-3 to TRBJ1-1; 11 positions match TRBD1. Germline-derived CDR1 and CDR2 are SGHTA and FQGTGA. Unmatched junction bases numbered 6, after V lost 10 bases and J lost 5 bases. This CDR3 is built from 13 residues. The CDR3 sequence: CATGQGAGTEAFF. The CDR3 region has the DNA TGTGCCACCGGACAGGGGGCCGGAACTGAAGCTTTCTTT.

J is TRBJ2-7 and V is TRBV9; D is unresolved. Trimming left V 0 bases short and J 3 bases short, with 7 bases between. Per the germline V gene, CDR1 is SGDLS and CDR2 is YYNGEE. The CDR3 is 13 amino acids. As DNA, the CDR3 is TGTGCCAGCAGCGTAGGTCAGTTCTACGAGCAGTACTTC. Residues: CASSVGQFYEQYF.

The chain carries TRBV2 and TRBJ1-5; D remains unclear. The CDR3 has 12 amino acids. CDR1 is SNHLY and CDR2 is FYNNEI in the germline V gene. V dropped 6 bases and J dropped 7 bases, with 10 bases sitting between them. This chain's CDR3 is CASSPRGQPQHF. CDR3 coding DNA: TGTGCCAGCAGCCCCCGGGGACAGCCCCAGCATTTT.

The chain couples TRBV19 to TRBJ1-1, with D perhaps matching TRBD1 (5 bases). Trimming removed 4 bases from V and 1 base from J, with 16 bases in between. The germline V gene encodes CDR1 LNHDA and CDR2 SQIVND (reference sequence). This CDR3 has 16 residues. Here the CDR3 reads CASSKTPLTGNTEAFF. The CDR3, as DNA: TGTGCCAGTAGTAAGACCCCTCTTACAGGGAACACTGAAGCTTTCTTT.

The chain uses TRBV4-2 and TRBJ2-7; D unclear. The V gene's germline CDR1 is LGHNA and CDR2 YNFKEQ. This CDR3 is 15 amino acids long. V lost 0 bases to trimming and J lost 7 bases, with 16 bases between them. The CDR3 reads CASSQDMNRLEEQYF. CDR3 DNA sequence: TGTGCCAGCAGCCAAGATATGAACCGCCTAGAAGAGCAGTACTTC.

The chain combines TRBV6-5 with TRBJ2-7; maybe TRBD1 (6 bases). Trimming removed 7 bases from V and 9 bases from J, with 16 bases in between. CDR1 and CDR2 (germline): MNHEY, SVGAGI. The CDR3 length is 12 residues. CDR3: CASTAQGIGQYF. CDR3 DNA sequence: TGTGCCAGCACCGCACAGGGCATAGGGCAGTACTTC.

This clone was seen a few times. The chain uses TRBV30 and TRBJ1-2, with no clear D. The V end was cut by 2 bases, the J end by 6 bases, with 16 bases between. The CDR3 covers 14 residues. The germline V gene encodes CDR1 GTSNPN and CDR2 SVGIG (reference sequence). CDR3 residues: CAWSSGQAGHGYTF. CDR3 sequence (DNA): TGTGCCTGGAGTTCCGGCCAGGCTGGGCATGGCTACACCTTC.

This sequence joins TRBV27 and TRBJ2-7; 10 bases fit TRBD1. Germline values: CDR1 MNHEY, CDR2 SMNVEV (reference sequence). The CDR3 runs 16 residues. The V segment lost 6 bases and the J segment 0 bases; nucleotides outside the gene matches: 8. DNA for the CDR3: TGTGCCAGCAGCCCTTGGACAGGGGGTTCCTCCTACGAGCAGTACTTC. Translation gives CASSPWTGGSSYEQYF.

This clone was recorded a few times. The V call is TRBV6-4, the J call TRBJ2-1, with D possibly TRBD2 on 7 matching bases. V lost 0 bases and J 8 bases, leaving 14 bases between the germline ends. The V gene's germline CDR1 is MRHNA and CDR2 SNTAGT. The CDR3 extends over 15 amino acids. CDR3 loop: CASSDSGGGIDEQFF. The CDR3 nucleotides read TGTGCCAGCAGTGACTCAGGGGGAGGGATAGATGAGCAGTTCTTC.

V and J are TRBV3-1 (or the pseudogene TRBV3-2) and TRBJ2-3; D not certain. The V gene's germline CDR1 is LGHDT and CDR2 YNNKEL (reference sequence). CDR3 size: 14 residues. Trimming shortened V by 3 bases and J by 1 base, and 8 bases separated the two germline ends. Written as DNA, the CDR3 is TGTGCCAGCAGCCAGGCTGCAGGCACAGATACGCAGTATTTT. Encoded protein: CASSQAAGTDTQYF.

V usage is TRBV7-2 and J usage is TRBJ2-7; 10 bases match TRBD2. The CDR3 is 14 residues long. The germline V gene encodes CDR1 SGHTA and CDR2 FQGNSA. Unmatched junction bases numbered 7, after V lost 5 bases and J lost 6 bases. The CDR3 bases are TGTGCCAGCAGCCCACTAGCGGGAATGGGCGAGCAGTACTTC. This codes for CASSPLAGMGEQYF.

The V call is TRBV9, the J call TRBJ2-3; 7 bases line up with TRBD2. This CDR3 spans 17 amino acids. J was trimmed by 4 bases and V by 2 bases; bases with no gene match: 13. Germline CDR1 reads SGDLS; CDR2 reads YYNGEE. CDR3 sequence: CASSVRGGIGAPDTQYF. CDR3 in DNA: TGTGCCAGCAGCGTGAGGGGAGGGATTGGGGCACCAGATACGCAGTATTTT.

The genes are TRBV24-1 and TRBJ2-3; 7 bases are a match to TRBD1. Germline-derived CDR1 and CDR2 are KGHDR and SFDVKD. This CDR3 region has 16 residues. Trimming cost V 3 bases and J 2 bases; bases outside gene matches: 7. As DNA, the CDR3 is TGTGCCACCAGTGATACGGGACAGCCGAACACAGATACGCAGTATTTT. It yields the protein CATSDTGQPNTDTQYF.

This rearrangement joins TRBV7-2 to TRBJ1-1; D may be TRBD1 (5 bases). The CDR3 has 15 amino acids. V was shortened by 5 bases and J by 3 bases, with 16 bases between the two germline ends. The V gene's germline CDR1 is SGHTA and CDR2 FQGNSA. CDR3 bases: TGTGCCAGCAGCCTAGGTTTGGGGCAGGACACTGAAGCTTTCTTT. Translating gives CASSLGLGQDTEAFF.

This clone was detected once. The chain links TRBV4-1 to TRBJ2-1; possibly TRBD2 for D (5 bases). V was shortened by 4 bases and J by 8 bases, with 12 bases between the two germline ends. There are 13 residues in the CDR3. From germline, CDR1 is MGHRA and CDR2 YSYEKL. In DNA form, the CDR3 reads TGCGCCAGCAGCCCCCTTGTCGGGGATGAGCAGTTCTTC. It is translated as CASSPLVGDEQFF.

The chain employs TRBV5-1 and TRBJ2-7; TRBD1 matches 9 bases. After removal of 0 bases from V and 6 bases from J, the junction contained 4 bases not matched to a gene. Germline V gene lookup returns CDR1 SGHRS and CDR2 YFSETQ. The CDR3 loop spans 14 amino acids. CDR3 nucleotide sequence: TGCGCCAGCAGCTTGGCCGGGACAGGGCTCGAGCAGTACTTC. Translated: CASSLAGTGLEQYF.

Here the CDR3 reads CASGYQAAGTGELFF. As DNA, the CDR3 is TGTGCTAGTGGTTACCAAGCCGCGGGCACCGGGGAGCTGTTTTTT. The gene calls are TRBV12-5 and TRBJ2-2; possible D gene TRBD2, 5 bases. With 4 bases removed from V and 4 bases from J, the gap between germline ends came to 13 bases. The germline V gene has CDR1 LGHNT and CDR2 FRNRAP. This CDR3 contains 15 residues.

About this clone itself: One end of the junction does not line up with germline, which may come from a read error. The rearrangement uses TRBV4-1 and TRBJ1-5, with 9 bases aligning to TRBD1. The CDR3 covers 14 residues. Germline CDR1 reads MGHRA; CDR2 reads YSYEKL. CDR3 bases: TGCGCCAGCAGCGAAGAGGACAGGGGTCAGCCCCAGCATTTT. Residues: CASSEEDRGQPQHF.

The rearrangement links TRBV6-5 to TRBJ1-2, with 8 bases matching TRBD1. The germline V gene encodes CDR1 MNHEY and CDR2 SVGAGI. Losses at the gene ends were 3 bases for V and 6 bases for J; bases not matched to a gene: 6. This CDR3 has 14 amino acids. This CDR3 reads CASSYRQGANGYTF. For the CDR3, the DNA is TGTGCCAGCAGTTATAGGCAGGGGGCGAATGGCTACACCTTC.